A selection of T cell receptor beta chains follows, all from one sample in a study of T cell repertoires in cytomegalovirus infection. TCRdb independently ran MiXCR on the reads; one entry per CDR3 protein. Among under 850,000 distinct CDR3 sequences listed, around a third were seen once. For these TCRs, the target antigens are not known. The sample was cultured PBMCs, taken from culture after CMV antigen stimulation. The source is a human donor in good health (CMV status not recorded). Some clones in this sample may be carry-over from other donors' samples. Each CDR3 is given with its conserved first and last residue. A D gene is named only where the DNA matches it firmly.

cdr3_aa,d_call,v_call,j_call
CASRKGTGYIDYTF,TRBD1,TRBV2,TRBJ1-2
CASSYSGRDDSPLHF,.,TRBV6-2/TRBV6-3,TRBJ1-6
CASSEGPEDEQFF,.,TRBV18,TRBJ2-1
CAYRPIAVHEQFF,.,TRBV30,TRBJ2-1
CASRYGQGSGPQHF,TRBD1,TRBV12-3/TRBV12-4,TRBJ1-5
CASSLGGRSPGYTF,.,TRBV7-2,TRBJ1-2
CASSLVSATNEKLFF,.,TRBV5-6,TRBJ1-4
CASSPFALYEQYF,.,TRBV27,TRBJ2-7
CASSLAGGGMYEQFF,TRBD2,TRBV7-2,TRBJ2-1
CASSHNRDGYTEAFF,.,TRBV4-3,TRBJ1-1
CASSYAGPINTGELFF,.,TRBV6-2/TRBV6-3,TRBJ2-2
CASSLGEAALEQYF,.,TRBV5-1,TRBJ2-7
CASSPGGTRANEQFF,.,TRBV12-3/TRBV12-4,TRBJ2-1
CASSLKIGSSTEAFF,.,TRBV27,TRBJ1-1
CASSVGPGLMAYNEQFF,TRBD2,TRBV9,TRBJ2-1
CASGSSPYSGNTIYF,.,TRBV12-5,TRBJ1-3
CSARAGNYGYTF,.,TRBV20-1,TRBJ1-2
CASMVGKDYEQYF,.,TRBV10-2,TRBJ2-7
CASLRGDHGRETQYF,.,TRBV7-8,TRBJ2-5
CASLTAGEWETQYF,.,TRBV28,TRBJ2-5
CASSLESPIAKNIQYF,.,TRBV7-9,TRBJ2-4
CASSPTSGGNTDTQYF,TRBD2,TRBV7-2,TRBJ2-3
CASSLARELFF,.,TRBV27,TRBJ2-2
CSARGDLTGPGGYTF,TRBD1,TRBV20-1,TRBJ1-2
CASSQDGREDQPQHF,.,TRBV4-1,TRBJ1-5
CASSRDRVEKLFF,TRBD1,TRBV14,TRBJ1-4
CASRFLAPINEQFF,.,TRBV5-1,TRBJ2-1
CASSLSLLNTDTQYF,.,TRBV5-4,TRBJ2-3
CASSPQGGRETQYF,.,TRBV7-8,TRBJ2-5
CASSAEGGGTGELFF,.,TRBV12-3/TRBV12-4,TRBJ2-2
CASSRGSSPLHF,.,TRBV3-1,TRBJ1-6